Sequencing of this T cell receptor (beta chain) was carried out in a study of memory CD4+ T cells and cytomegalovirus serostatus. Per the original methods: Out-of-frame sequences were removed, leaving 2,204,828 distinct TCRbeta sequences. Data came from immunoSEQ multiplex PCR; TCRdb stores just in-frame clones and leaves some out. For V, J and clone size, that table is used; D and trimming come from the DNA. The table shows roughly 50,000 clones, with approximately 86% occurring only once. The sort gate was single viable CD3+CD4+CD8-CD45RO+ cells for memory CD4+ T cells. On this clone: Its antigen is undetermined.

Study-level points and caveats: Median bootstrapped AUC for CMV status was just under 0.97 originally, 0.85 to 0.92 US-trained.

The clonotype was recovered from an adult in good health and CMV-seronegative. Some clones in this sample may be carry-over from other donors' samples. Sequencing input: memory CD4+ T cells from blood.

This CDR3 is CASSEVRRTDTQYF. The CDR3 bases are TGTGCCAGCAGTGAAGTTAGGCGCACAGATACGCAGTATTTT. The chain carries TRBV2 and TRBJ2-3; the D is unclear. This CDR3 is 14 amino acids long. Germline V CDR1 and CDR2: SNHLY, FYNNEI. The ends were cut back, 1 base at V and 1 base at J, with 6 bases in the middle. Looking up the rest from reference TRBV2 and TRBJ2-3 gives the full variable domain: EPEVTQTPSHQVTQMGQEVILRCVPISNHLYFYWYRQILGQKVEFLVSFYNNEISEKSEIFDDQFSVERPDGSNFTLKIRSTKLEDSAMYFCASSEVRRTDTQYFGPGTRLTVL.